These T cell receptor beta chains were read from a single sample in a study of early T cells in non-severe SARS-CoV-2 infection. From the 5' RACE reads, TCRdb called clonotypes with MiXCR, one entry per CDR3 protein. The table has more than 80,000 distinct CDR3 sequences, 16% seen once; the top ten hold 1.3%. Input material: whole blood. Receptor source: an adult who was a healthcare worker with PCR-confirmed SARS-CoV-2 infection or an uninfected control (not recorded which). Both conserved end residues are part of each CDR3. The order of the fields is clone size, J gene, V gene, D gene, CDR3 protein, CDR3 DNA. The D gene is left open where the match is weak. Clone size is not always given. Where it is, it says once, few, many or a class for expanded clones.

few,TRBJ2-1,TRBV11-3,.,CASSLEGSFSNEQFF,TGTGCCAGCAGCTTAGAAGGGTCGTTCTCCAATGAGCAGTTCTTC
few,TRBJ1-4,TRBV24-1,.,CATGAASNEKLFF,TGTGCCACGGGGGCGGCGTCTAATGAAAAACTGTTTTTT
.,TRBJ2-5,TRBV11-2,.,CASSLAGTETQHF,TGTGCCAGCAGCTTGGCGGGGACCGAGACCCAGCACTTC
few,TRBJ2-1,TRBV14,TRBD1,CASSLRTGQIGGEQFF,TGTGCCAGCAGCCTCCGGACAGGCCAAATAGGGGGTGAGCAGTTCTTC
.,TRBJ2-2,TRBV4-3,TRBD2,CASSQDSLGLVGRMSFGELFF,TGCGCCAGCAGCCAAGATTCCCTGGGACTAGTAGGTCGTATGTCCTTCGGGGAGCTGTTTTTT
few,TRBJ1-1,TRBV11-2,.,CASSAPRDAEAFF,TGTGCCAGCAGCGCACCCCGGGACGCTGAAGCTTTCTTT
few,TRBJ2-7,TRBV6-2/TRBV6-3,.,CASSYSTDSSYEQYF,TGTGCCAGCAGTTACTCGACGGACAGCTCCTACGAGCAGTACTTC
.,TRBJ2-7,TRBV3-1,.,CASSQEGDEQCF,TGTGCCAGCAGCCAAGAGGGGGACGAGCAGTGCTTC
.,TRBJ1-5,TRBV6-2/TRBV6-3,.,CASSYLASGPQHF,TGTGCCAGCAGTTACCTCGCATCAGGGCCCCAGCATTTT
few,TRBJ2-6,TRBV2,.,CASIQGRVLTF,TGTGCCAGTATACAGGGACGCGTCCTGACTTTC
.,TRBJ2-4,TRBV20-1,.,CSAYHLGQRTLF,TGCAGTGCTTACCACCTTGGACAGAGGACTTTGTTC
.,TRBJ2-7,TRBV7-8,.,CASSLSNPSNEQYF,TGTGCCAGCAGCTTGAGCAACCCATCCAACGAGCAGTACTTC
.,TRBJ2-5,TRBV7-7,.,CASSRVGVDGETQYF,TGTGCTAGCAGCCGAGTCGGGGTCGATGGAGAGACCCAGTACTTC
.,TRBJ1-1,TRBV10-1,.,CASSESRMNTEAFF,TGCGCCAGCAGTGAAAGCAGGATGAACACTGAAGCTTTCTTT
few,TRBJ2-1,TRBV27,TRBD2,CASSVLAGGLYNEQFF,TGTGCCAGCAGTGTTCTAGCGGGGGGCCTCTACAATGAGCAGTTCTTC
few,TRBJ1-4,TRBV18,.,CASSRRNEKLFF,TGTGCCAGCTCTCGTCGGAATGAAAAACTGTTTTTT
few,TRBJ2-1,TRBV11-3,.,CASSTQREEQFF,TGTGCCAGCAGCACTCAGAGAGAAGAGCAGTTCTTC
.,TRBJ2-2,TRBV6-2/TRBV6-3,TRBD1,CASSLLPGQGTGELFF,TGTGCCAGCAGTCTCCTTCCGGGACAGGGGACCGGGGAGCTGTTTTTT
few,TRBJ2-2,TRBV6-2/TRBV6-3,.,CASSSFRGASDTGELFF,TGTGCCAGCAGCTCTTTTCGGGGGGCTTCGGACACCGGGGAGCTGTTTTTT
.,TRBJ1-1,TRBV5-1,.,CASSLTDWGYTEAFF,TGCGCCAGCAGCTTAACAGATTGGGGGTACACTGAAGCTTTCTTT
few,TRBJ2-5,TRBV29-1,.,CSVGQLEETQYF,TGCAGCGTTGGGCAGCTAGAAGAGACCCAGTACTTC
few,TRBJ2-7,TRBV29-1,TRBD2,CSVEAGDPTYEQYF,TGCAGCGTTGAGGCGGGGGACCCCACCTACGAGCAGTACTTC
few,TRBJ1-2,TRBV7-2,.,CARDRGDHGYTF,TGTGCCAGGGATAGGGGGGATCACGGCTACACCTTC
.,TRBJ2-7,TRBV20-1,.,CSARKGFYEQYF,TGCAGTGCTAGAAAAGGGTTTTACGAGCAGTACTTC
.,TRBJ1-1,TRBV5-6,.,CASKVLSNTEAFF,TGTGCCAGCAAGGTATTGTCGAACACTGAAGCTTTCTTT
.,TRBJ1-5,TRBV19,TRBD1,CASSIAPGQGPVQPQHF,TGTGCCAGTAGTATAGCCCCCGGACAGGGGCCTGTTCAGCCCCAGCATTTT
few,TRBJ2-7,TRBV28,.,CASKGVDRYEQYF,TGTGCCAGCAAGGGCGTTGATAGATACGAGCAGTACTTC
few,TRBJ2-1,TRBV20-1,TRBD2,CSATIGLAGADEQFF,TGCAGTGCTACCATCGGACTAGCGGGAGCGGATGAGCAGTTCTTC
.,TRBJ1-2,TRBV19,.,CASSIGSQYGYTF,TGTGCCAGTAGTATAGGATCGCAGTACGGCTACACCTTC
few,TRBJ2-3,TRBV11-2,.,CASSSKTGLVDTQYF,TGTGCCAGCAGCTCAAAAACAGGGTTGGTGGATACGCAGTATTTT
.,TRBJ2-3,TRBV10-3,TRBD2,CAISGTSGIVPDTQYF,TGTGCCATCAGTGGGACTAGCGGGATAGTGCCAGATACGCAGTATTTT
many,TRBJ1-3,TRBV20-1,.,CSAREGSSGNTIYF,TGCAGTGCTAGAGAAGGCAGCTCTGGAAACACCATATATTTT
few,TRBJ2-1,TRBV28,TRBD2,CASRAGTSGHNEQFF,TGTGCCAGCAGAGCCGGGACTAGCGGTCACAATGAGCAGTTCTTC
.,TRBJ1-1,TRBV28,TRBD1,CASVGRGRTEAFF,TGTGCCAGCGTGGGCAGGGGGCGCACTGAAGCTTTCTTT
few,TRBJ2-1,TRBV15,.,CATSRDFDRLEQFF,TGTGCCACCAGCAGAGATTTCGACCGACTCGAGCAGTTCTTC
.,TRBJ2-4,TRBV12-3/TRBV12-4,.,CASMGRRAEAKNIQYF,TGTGCCAGCATGGGCCGCAGGGCCGAGGCCAAAAACATTCAGTACTTC
many,TRBJ2-7,TRBV29-1,.,CSAKIGYEQYF,TGCAGCGCCAAAATTGGGTACGAGCAGTACTTC
few,TRBJ1-4,TRBV30,.,CAWSDTGSSNEKLFF,TGTGCCTGGAGTGATACAGGGTCCTCTAATGAAAAACTGTTTTTT
.,TRBJ2-2,TRBV6-2/TRBV6-3,.,CASSYWPGAHTGELFF,TGTGCCAGCAGTTACTGGCCGGGGGCCCACACCGGGGAGCTGTTTTTT
few,TRBJ2-2,TRBV7-9,TRBD2,CARGPIAGGTGELFF,TGTGCCAGAGGCCCCATTGCGGGAGGGACCGGGGAGCTGTTTTTT
.,TRBJ2-1,TRBV5-1,TRBD1,CASSLRRQGAPDEQFF,TGCGCCAGCAGCTTGCGCAGACAGGGGGCGCCGGATGAGCAGTTCTTC
.,TRBJ1-1,TRBV9,.,CASSVGGSTEAFF,TGTGCCAGCAGCGTAGGGGGGAGCACTGAAGCTTTCTTT
many,TRBJ1-2,TRBV4-3,.,CASSQDRGRYGYTF,TGCGCCAGCAGCCAAGATCGGGGAAGGTATGGCTACACCTTC
few,TRBJ1-1,TRBV12-3/TRBV12-4,.,CASSRTPGTEAFF,TGTGCCAGCAGTCGCACCCCCGGGACTGAAGCTTTCTTT
.,TRBJ1-1,TRBV5-4,.,CASRTGRNTEAFF,TGTGCCAGCAGGACCGGGCGGAACACTGAAGCTTTCTTT
.,TRBJ2-1,TRBV11-2,.,CASSSPGAGSNEQFF,TGTGCCAGCAGCTCGCCCGGGGCCGGGAGCAATGAGCAGTTCTTC
few,TRBJ2-1,TRBV29-1,TRBD2,CSATRGSGSISYNEQFF,TGCAGCGCCACCCGGGGTAGCGGGAGCATCTCCTACAATGAGCAGTTCTTC
few,TRBJ1-1,TRBV29-1,TRBD1,CSVTRDRDTEAFF,TGCAGCGTCACCCGGGACAGGGACACTGAAGCTTTCTTT
.,TRBJ2-7,TRBV27,.,CASSLWDNSYEQYF,TGTGCCAGCAGTTTATGGGACAACTCCTACGAGCAGTACTTC